Following are 27 T cell receptor beta chains from one sample sequenced in a study of T-cell reconstitution after alpha-beta-depleted transplantation in children. It was with unique molecular identifiers that the TCRbeta library was prepared. TCRdb itself ran the PCR reads through MiXCR, one entry per CDR3 protein. The table records 500,000 to 600,000 distinct CDR3 sequences, 32% of them present only once. The sequencing here drew on PBMCs from the stem cell graft donor, taken from the stem cell graft. The receptors shown here come from a human donor who donated a stem cell graft to a child with aplastic anemia.

The V and J genes are TRBV20-1 and TRBJ2-1, with 8 bases lining up with TRBD2. Germline CDR1 DFQATT, CDR2 SNEGSKA (reference sequence). Trimming took 7 bases from V and 7 from J; bases not matched to a gene: 9. The CDR3 sequence is 13 residues long. CDR3 coding DNA: TGCAGTGGGCAGCGGGAGAGATGGAATGAGCAGTTCTTC. This translates into CSGQRERWNEQFF.

This chain connects TRBV12-3 or TRBV12-4 to TRBJ2-3, with D perhaps TRBD2 (6 bases). V lost 7 bases, J lost 3 bases, and 23 bases lay in between. The CDR3 loop spans 17 amino acids. This CDR3 is CASILTGTPLGTDTQYF. CDR3 sequence (DNA): TGTGCCAGCATCTTAACTGGGACTCCCTTGGGGACAGATACGCAGTATTTT.

The chain couples TRBV11-2 to TRBJ2-3; D is perhaps TRBD1 (5 bases). The CDR3 consists of 18 residues. V lost 7 bases to trimming and J lost 0 bases, with 23 bases between them. The germline gives CDR1 SGHAT, CDR2 FQNNGV. Here the CDR3 reads CASNQYGVTGDSTDTQYF. CDR3 coding DNA: TGTGCCAGCAACCAATATGGAGTAACAGGCGATAGCACAGATACGCAGTATTTT.

The chain couples TRBV30 to TRBJ2-1; the D is unclear. Germline V CDR1 and CDR2: GTSNPN, SVGIG (reference sequence). This CDR3 contains 14 residues. V lost 4 bases, J lost 7 bases, and 17 bases lay in between. The CDR3 region is CAWKPDPVGNEQFF. The CDR3 DNA sequence: TGTGCCTGGAAGCCAGACCCAGTCGGGAATGAGCAGTTCTTC.

This chain joins TRBV4-3 and TRBJ2-7, with 7 bases identical to TRBD2. CDR1 and CDR2 from the germline V gene are LGHNA and YSLEER. With 2 bases clipped from V and 2 bases from J, the junction kept 6 bases outside the gene matches. The CDR3 is made up of 15 amino acids. The CDR3 loop is CASSQSALAAYEQYF. Here the CDR3 DNA reads TGCGCCAGCAGCCAATCGGCCCTAGCGGCCTACGAGCAGTACTTC.

This clonotype was seen at least ten times. J is TRBJ1-5 and V is TRBV20-1; 8 bases are a match to TRBD1. This CDR3 has 15 amino acids. The germline V gene has CDR1 DFQATT and CDR2 SNEGSKA (reference sequence). J gave up 2 bases and V 5 bases, and 8 bases lay outside the gene matches. The CDR3 spells CSAPLGTGGNQPQHF. CDR3 nucleotides: TGCAGTGCTCCTCTGGGGACAGGTGGCAATCAGCCCCAGCATTTT.

This clonotype was seen a few times. The rearrangement joins TRBV6-2 or TRBV6-3 to TRBJ1-5; 9 bases agree with TRBD1. CDR3 size: 20 residues. CDR1 is MNHEY, CDR2 SVGEGT, per germline. V gave up 0 bases and J gave up 1 base; unmatched junction bases: 13. DNA for the CDR3: TGTGCCAGCAGTTACTCTAAAGAAGGACAGGGGTTGTGGAGCAATCAGCCCCAGCATTTT. Its translation: CASSYSKEGQGLWSNQPQHF.

This rearrangement joins TRBV7-2 to TRBJ2-1; a weak D match, TRBD2 (5 bases). Germline V gene data show CDR1 as SGHTA and CDR2 as FQGNSA. V was pared by 3 bases and J by 8 bases, with 14 bases between. The CDR3 has 14 amino acids. For the CDR3, the DNA is TGTGCCAGCAGCTTGCAATGGGTTAGCGATGAGCAGTTCTTC. It specifies CASSLQWVSDEQFF.

This clonotype was picked up a small number of times. The rearrangement uses TRBV7-2 and TRBJ2-1, with TRBD1 as a possible D gene (6 bases). CDR3 length: 16 amino acids. CDR1 and CDR2 (germline): SGHTA, FQGNSA. V lost 1 base, J lost 2 bases, and 12 bases lay in between. The CDR3, as DNA: TGTGCCAGCAGCTTAGTGGCCAGGGGTACCTACAATGAGCAGTTCTTC. It translates to CASSLVARGTYNEQFF.

The gene calls are TRBV5-4 and TRBJ2-5; TRBD2 matches at 8 bases. CDR3 length: 17 amino acids. Trimming at V came to 0 bases and at J to 2 bases, leaving 9 bases not matched to a gene. The V gene's germline CDR1 is SGHNT and CDR2 YYREEE (reference sequence). The CDR3 bases are TGTGCCAGCAGCTTGGCCAAACTAGCGGCAAAACAAGAGACCCAGTACTTC. The encoded protein is CASSLAKLAAKQETQYF.

This clonotype was detected a few times. CDR3 loop: CSAVGVYGYTF. The CDR3 DNA reads TGCAGCGCCGTGGGGGTCTATGGCTACACCTTC. The rearrangement links TRBV29-1 to TRBJ1-2; possibly TRBD1 for D (5 bases). The CDR3 extends over 11 amino acids. Trimming took off 7 bases at V and 4 bases at J, with 10 bases between the two ends. The germline V gene encodes CDR1 SQVTM and CDR2 ANQGSEA. Using reference TRBV29-1 and TRBJ1-2 for the parts outside the CDR3, the full variable domain is SAVISQKPSRDICQRGTSLTIQCQVDSQVTMMFWYRQQPGQSLTLIATANQGSEATYESGFVIDKFPISRPNLTFSTLTVSNMSPEDSSIYLCSAVGVYGYTFGSGTRLTVV.

V is TRBV5-5 and J is TRBJ2-7, with 7 bases fitting TRBD2. This CDR3 is built from 15 residues. The germline V gene encodes CDR1 SGHKS and CDR2 YYEKEE (reference sequence). The V and J ends lost 2 bases and 5 bases, in that order; junction bases with no gene match: 10. CDR3: CASSFRGREANEQYF. The CDR3 region has the DNA TGTGCCAGCAGCTTTCGGGGGAGGGAGGCTAACGAGCAGTACTTC. The full variable domain, its missing parts supplied by reference TRBV5-5 and TRBJ2-7, is DAGVTQSPTHLIKTRGQQVTLRCSPISGHKSVSWYQQVLGQGPQFIFQYYEKEERGRGNFPDRFSARQFPNYSSELNVNALLLGDSALYLCASSFRGREANEQYFGPGTRLTVT.

The chain carries TRBV5-1 and TRBJ2-7, with TRBD2 matching 7 bases. The V gene end was trimmed by 4 bases and the J gene end by 6 bases; junction bases not matched to a gene: 7. The germline V gene encodes CDR1 SGHRS and CDR2 YFSETQ. CDR3 length: 13 amino acids. In DNA, the CDR3 is TGCGCCAGCAGCAAGGAGCGGGGAGGCGAGCAGTACGTC. Amino acid sequence: CASSKERGGEQYV.

The chain links TRBV14 to TRBJ2-5; 9 nucleotides agree with TRBD1. Trimming cost V 5 bases and J 7 bases; bases outside gene matches: 8. CDR1 SGHDN and CDR2 FVKESK come from the germline V gene. The CDR3 sequence is 14 residues long. The CDR3 region is CASSYRDREVTQYF. In DNA form, the CDR3 reads TGTGCCAGCAGCTACCGGGACAGGGAGGTGACCCAGTACTTC.

The sample holds a few counts of this clonotype. J is TRBJ1-2 and V is TRBV12-3 or TRBV12-4, with TRBD1 as a possible D gene (6 bases). This CDR3 comprises 12 residues. The ends were cut back, 5 bases at V and 8 bases at J, with 12 bases in the middle. The CDR3 region has the DNA TGTGCCAGCAGTGCAACAGGGTACGGCTACACCTTC. It translates to CASSATGYGYTF.

The V and J genes are TRBV6-2 or TRBV6-3 and TRBJ2-1, with D unresolved. Germline V gene lookup returns CDR1 MNHEY and CDR2 SVGEGT. This CDR3 region has 14 residues. Trimming cost V 5 bases and J 8 bases, with 16 bases left between them. In DNA form, the CDR3 reads TGTGCCAGCAGTACCACTTTCGGTGGTGATGAGCAGTTCTTC. Its translation: CASSTTFGGDEQFF.

This sequence joins TRBV6-5 and TRBJ2-1; D gene unclear. Germline V CDR1 and CDR2: MNHEY, SVGAGI. With 0 bases removed from V and 8 bases from J, the gap between germline ends came to 14 bases. The CDR3 runs to 15 residues. This CDR3 is CASSYSEDPHDEQFF. The CDR3 DNA reads as TGTGCCAGCAGTTACTCCGAAGACCCCCACGATGAGCAGTTCTTC.

In its sample, this clonotype was seen a few times. The gene calls are TRBV7-2 and TRBJ2-5; D uncertain. Looked up from germline, CDR1 is SGHTA and CDR2 is FQGNSA. The CDR3 covers 14 residues. V lost 5 bases and J lost 1, with 11 bases in between. The CDR3 bases are TGTGCCAGCAGCAGAAGGCGAAGCCAAGAGACCCAGTACTTC. Amino acids: CASSRRRSQETQYF.

This clonotype was found a few times. J is TRBJ2-1 and V is TRBV20-1; 12 positions match TRBD2. The J segment lost 12 bases and the V segment lost 0 bases, leaving 12 bases of the junction unmatched. CDR1 is DFQATT, CDR2 SNEGSKA, per germline (reference sequence). This CDR3 contains 16 residues. Here the CDR3 reads CSARDPTSGSPLVQFF. The CDR3 nucleotides read TGCAGTGCTAGAGATCCGACTAGCGGGAGTCCCCTTGTGCAGTTCTTC.

V and J are TRBV4-3 and TRBJ2-1; D unclear. The CDR3 totals 14 residues. CDR1 is LGHNA, CDR2 YSLEER, per germline. Trimming took 0 bases from V and 4 from J, leaving 7 bases between them. The CDR3 loop reads CASSQELGYNEQFF. The CDR3 DNA reads as TGCGCCAGCAGCCAAGAGCTCGGTTACAATGAGCAGTTCTTC.

There are a few counts of this clonotype. The chain uses TRBV6-2 or TRBV6-3 and TRBJ2-5; tentative D call: TRBD2 (6 bases). The CDR3 sequence is 14 residues long. The germline V gene has CDR1 MNHEY and CDR2 SVGEGT. Trimming took 6 bases from V and 5 from J, leaving 16 bases between them. CDR3 sequence (DNA): TGTGCCAGCAGACCCGGAGGGGCGCGGGAGACCCAGTACTTC. It yields the protein CASRPGGARETQYF.

The rearrangement links TRBV29-1 to TRBJ1-5; 8 nucleotides line up with TRBD1. This CDR3 has 14 residues. CDR1 SQVTM and CDR2 ANQGSEA come from the germline V gene. The trim removed 5 bases at V and 2 bases at J, leaving 5 bases unmatched. In DNA, the CDR3 is TGCAGCGTTTGGGACAGGATGGGCAATCAGCCCCAGCATTTT. Protein product: CSVWDRMGNQPQHF.

This clonotype was picked up a small number of times. J is TRBJ1-1 and V is TRBV29-1, with D perhaps TRBD1 (5 bases). With 3 bases removed from V and 1 base from J, the gap between germline ends came to 30 bases. The CDR3 loop spans 20 amino acids. CDR1 SQVTM and CDR2 ANQGSEA come from the germline V gene. The CDR3 loop reads CSVDLGTSLFIGAGNTEAFF. CDR3 coding DNA: TGCAGCGTTGACCTCGGAACTTCACTTTTCATTGGGGCGGGGAACACTGAAGCTTTCTTT.

This clonotype was seen a few times. The rearrangement uses TRBV20-1 and TRBJ2-1, with 13 bases lining up with TRBD2. This CDR3 is 14 amino acids long. The trim removed 3 bases at V and 6 bases at J, leaving 2 bases unmatched. Germline loops: CDR1 DFQATT, CDR2 SNEGSKA (reference sequence). As DNA, the CDR3 is TGCAGTGCTAGTACTAGCGGGAGGGCCAATGAGCAGTTCTTC. This gives the protein CSASTSGRANEQFF.

The chain joins TRBV27 to TRBJ1-4, with 9 bases lining up with TRBD1. The trim removed 8 bases at V and 7 bases at J, leaving 5 bases unmatched. Germline V lookup: CDR1 MNHEY, CDR2 SMNVEV (reference sequence). The CDR3 has 13 residues. CDR3: CASRTGATEKLFF. The CDR3 DNA follows: TGTGCCAGCCGGACAGGGGCGACTGAAAAACTGTTTTTT.

The CDR3 sequence is CAIRFSGNTEAFF. CDR3 DNA: TGTGCCATCAGGTTCAGTGGGAACACTGAAGCTTTCTTT. This rearrangement joins TRBV10-3 to TRBJ1-1, with no clear D. The CDR3 covers 13 residues. Looked up from germline, CDR1 is ENHRY and CDR2 is SYGVKD. Trimming cost V 6 bases and J 1 base, with 9 bases left between them.

The chain is built from TRBV7-9 and TRBJ1-2, with a possible D match to TRBD1 (6 bases). Germline CDR1 reads SEHNR; CDR2 reads FQNEAQ (reference sequence). Trimming took off 5 bases at V and 6 bases at J, with 10 bases between the two ends. The CDR3 has 12 amino acids. CDR3 nucleotide sequence: TGTGCCAGCAGCACACGACAGGATGGCTACACCTTC. Translating gives CASSTRQDGYTF. The complete variable domain, with remaining parts taken from reference TRBV7-9 and TRBJ1-2, reads DTGVSQNPRHKITKRGQNVTFRCDPISEHNRLYWYRQTLGQGPEFLTYFQNEAQLEKSRLLSDRFSAERPKGSFSTLEIQRTEQGDSAMYLCASSTRQDGYTFGSGTRLTVV.